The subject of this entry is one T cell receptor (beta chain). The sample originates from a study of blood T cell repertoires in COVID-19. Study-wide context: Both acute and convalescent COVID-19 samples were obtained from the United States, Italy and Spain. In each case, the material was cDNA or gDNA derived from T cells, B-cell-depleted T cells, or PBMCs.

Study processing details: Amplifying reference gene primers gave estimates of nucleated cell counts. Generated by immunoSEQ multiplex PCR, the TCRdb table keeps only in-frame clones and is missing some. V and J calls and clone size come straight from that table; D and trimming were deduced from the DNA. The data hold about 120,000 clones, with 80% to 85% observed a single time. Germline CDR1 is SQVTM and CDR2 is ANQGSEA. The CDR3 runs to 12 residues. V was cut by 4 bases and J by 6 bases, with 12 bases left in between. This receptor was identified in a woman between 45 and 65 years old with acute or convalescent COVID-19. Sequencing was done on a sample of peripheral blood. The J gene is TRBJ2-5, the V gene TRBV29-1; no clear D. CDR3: CSVGAESQTQYF. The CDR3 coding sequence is TGCAGCGTTGGGGCAGAGAGCCAGACCCAGTACTTC.